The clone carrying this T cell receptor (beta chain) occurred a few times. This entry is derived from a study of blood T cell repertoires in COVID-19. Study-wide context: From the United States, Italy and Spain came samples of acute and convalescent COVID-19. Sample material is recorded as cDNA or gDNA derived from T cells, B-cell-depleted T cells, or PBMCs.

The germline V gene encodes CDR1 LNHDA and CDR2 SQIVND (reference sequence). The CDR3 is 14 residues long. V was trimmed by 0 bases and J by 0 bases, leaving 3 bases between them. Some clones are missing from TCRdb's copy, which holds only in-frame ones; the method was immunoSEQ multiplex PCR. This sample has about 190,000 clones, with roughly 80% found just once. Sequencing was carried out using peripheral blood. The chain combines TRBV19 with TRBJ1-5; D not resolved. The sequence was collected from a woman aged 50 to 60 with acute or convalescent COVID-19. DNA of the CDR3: TGTGCCAGTAGTATAGACAGTAGCAATCAGCCCCAGCATTTT. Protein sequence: CASSIDSSNQPQHF.